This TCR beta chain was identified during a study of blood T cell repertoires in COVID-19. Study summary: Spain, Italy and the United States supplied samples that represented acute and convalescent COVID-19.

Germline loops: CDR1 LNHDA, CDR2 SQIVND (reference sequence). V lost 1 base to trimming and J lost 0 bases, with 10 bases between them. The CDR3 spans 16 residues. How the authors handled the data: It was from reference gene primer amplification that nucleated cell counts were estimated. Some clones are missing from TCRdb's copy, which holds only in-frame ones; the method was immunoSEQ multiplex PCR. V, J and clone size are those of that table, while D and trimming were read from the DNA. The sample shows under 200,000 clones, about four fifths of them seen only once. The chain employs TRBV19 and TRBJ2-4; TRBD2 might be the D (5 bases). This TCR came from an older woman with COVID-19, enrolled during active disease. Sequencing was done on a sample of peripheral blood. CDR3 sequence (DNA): TGTGCCAGTAGTATAGGAGGGCGAGGAGCCAAAAACATTCAGTACTTC. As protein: CASSIGGRGAKNIQYF. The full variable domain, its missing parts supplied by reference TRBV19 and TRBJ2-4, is DGGITQSPKYLFRKEGQNVTLSCEQNLNHDAMYWYRQDPGQGLRLIYYSQIVNDFQKGDIAEGYSVSREKKESFPLTVTSAQKNPTAFYLCASSIGGRGAKNIQYFGAGTRLSVL.